This T cell receptor beta chain was obtained from a study of monozygotic twins with inflammatory bowel disease. Study-level points and caveats: IBD patients displayed reduced TCRbeta diversity (inverse Simpson) when set against healthy co-twins.

The CDR3 runs 14 residues. The germline V gene has CDR1 MNHEY and CDR2 SVGAGI. A word on this clonotype: What it binds is not known.

Addition of UMIs with a 6-nucleotide sample barcode was achieved by template switching. TCRdb re-called the 5' RACE reads; one entry per CDR3 protein, DNA not given. The sample features about 330,000 distinct CDR3 sequences, with over 2% in its top ten. This chain uses TRBV6-5 with TRBJ1-1; TCRdb picks TRBD1, but there is no DNA to check that call. Sequenced: blood. The receptor's source is a human donor with ulcerative colitis or Crohn's disease, or a healthy co-twin of an affected twin (not recorded which). Here the CDR3 reads CASSYGGVGTEAFF.